This T cell receptor (beta chain) comes out of a study of T cell repertoires in cytomegalovirus infection. In the study overall: Recently identified HLA-C-restricted and well-studied HLA-B-restricted CMV epitopes were used. Matching HLA type, along with CMV infection, was indicated by public TCR beta signatures.

TCRdb reanalysed the reads using MiXCR and keeps one entry per CDR3 protein. The sample consists of hundreds of thousands of distinct CDR3 sequences, 40% to 50% of them appearing once. General study findings and limits: The study found HLA-C-restricted CMV-specific TCR beta clonotypes dominating the ex vivo response. Pooled public TCR beta family frequency picked out CMV carriers with the relevant HLA.

This clonotype has more than one count but fewer than ten. Its target is not known. This clonotype was sampled from a human donor in good health (CMV status not recorded). Some clones in this sample may be carry-over from other donors' samples. This specimen consisted of cultured PBMCs, obtained from culture after CMV antigen stimulation.

CDR3 sequence (DNA): TGCGCCAGCAGCCAAACTGGGGCAGTCGATGGCTACACCTTC. Protein sequence: CASSQTGAVDGYTF. The J gene is TRBJ1-2, the V gene TRBV4-1; D is possibly TRBD1 (5 bases). Germline CDR1 is MGHRA and CDR2 is YSYEKL. Trimming removed 2 bases at V and 6 bases at J, with 13 bases between. CDR3 size: 14 residues.